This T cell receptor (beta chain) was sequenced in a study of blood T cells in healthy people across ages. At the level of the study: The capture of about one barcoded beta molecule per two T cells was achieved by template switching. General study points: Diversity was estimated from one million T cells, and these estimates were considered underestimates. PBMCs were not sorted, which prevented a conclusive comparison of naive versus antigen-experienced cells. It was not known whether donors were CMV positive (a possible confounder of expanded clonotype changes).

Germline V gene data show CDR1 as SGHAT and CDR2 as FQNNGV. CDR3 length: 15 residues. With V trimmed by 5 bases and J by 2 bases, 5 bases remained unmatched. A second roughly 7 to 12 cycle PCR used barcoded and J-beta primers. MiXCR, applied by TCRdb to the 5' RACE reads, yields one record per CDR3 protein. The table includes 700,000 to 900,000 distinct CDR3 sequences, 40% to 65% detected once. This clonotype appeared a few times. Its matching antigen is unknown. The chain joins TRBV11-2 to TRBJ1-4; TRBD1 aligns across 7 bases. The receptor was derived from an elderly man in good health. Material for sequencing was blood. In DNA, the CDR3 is TGTGCCAGCAGCACCGGACAGGTCACTAATGAAAAACTGTTTTTT. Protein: CASSTGQVTNEKLFF.